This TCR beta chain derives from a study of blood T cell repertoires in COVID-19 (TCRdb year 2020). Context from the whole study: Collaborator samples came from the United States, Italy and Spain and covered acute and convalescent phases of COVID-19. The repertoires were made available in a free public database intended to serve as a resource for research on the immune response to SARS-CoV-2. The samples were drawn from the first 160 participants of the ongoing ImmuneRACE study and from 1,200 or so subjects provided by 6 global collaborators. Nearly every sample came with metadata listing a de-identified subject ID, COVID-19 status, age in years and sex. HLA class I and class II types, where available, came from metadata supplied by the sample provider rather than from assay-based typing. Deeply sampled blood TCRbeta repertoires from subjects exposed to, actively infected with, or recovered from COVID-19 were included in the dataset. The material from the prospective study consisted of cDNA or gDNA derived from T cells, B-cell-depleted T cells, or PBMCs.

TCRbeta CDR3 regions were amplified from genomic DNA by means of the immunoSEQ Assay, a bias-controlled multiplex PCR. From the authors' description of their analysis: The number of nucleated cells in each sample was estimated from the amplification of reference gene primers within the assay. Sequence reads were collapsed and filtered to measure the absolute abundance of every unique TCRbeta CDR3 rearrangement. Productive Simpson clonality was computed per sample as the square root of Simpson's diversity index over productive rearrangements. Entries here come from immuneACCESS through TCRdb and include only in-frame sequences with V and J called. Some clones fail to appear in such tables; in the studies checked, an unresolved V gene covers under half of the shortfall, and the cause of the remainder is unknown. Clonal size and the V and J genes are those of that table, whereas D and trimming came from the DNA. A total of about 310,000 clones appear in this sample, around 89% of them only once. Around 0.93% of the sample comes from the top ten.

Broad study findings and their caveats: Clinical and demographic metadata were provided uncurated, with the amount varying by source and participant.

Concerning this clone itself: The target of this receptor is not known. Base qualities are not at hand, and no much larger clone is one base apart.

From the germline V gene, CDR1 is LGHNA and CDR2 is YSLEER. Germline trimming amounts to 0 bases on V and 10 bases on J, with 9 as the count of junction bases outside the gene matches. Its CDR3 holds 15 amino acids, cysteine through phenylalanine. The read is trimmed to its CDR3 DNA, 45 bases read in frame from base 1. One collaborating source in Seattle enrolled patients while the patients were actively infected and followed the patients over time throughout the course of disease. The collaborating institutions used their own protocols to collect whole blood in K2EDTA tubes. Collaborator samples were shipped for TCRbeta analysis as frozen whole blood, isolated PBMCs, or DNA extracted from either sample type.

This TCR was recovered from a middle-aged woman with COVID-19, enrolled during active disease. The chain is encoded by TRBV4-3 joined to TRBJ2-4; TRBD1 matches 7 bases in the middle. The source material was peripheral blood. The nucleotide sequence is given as TGCGCCAGCAGCCAAGAATTAGGGACAGATTATATTCAGTACTTC. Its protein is CASSQELGTDYIQYF.